Shown below are 11 T cell receptor beta chains from a single sample sequenced in a study of shared clonotypes between healthy human individuals. Method: immunoSEQ multiplex PCR; TCRdb's copy keeps in-frame clones and lacks some. The table has millions of clones, around 94% seen once. Sequenced: naive CD4+ T cells sorted from blood. Subset reported: CD45RA+ positively selected. All receptors derive from a man between 18 and 29 years old in good health.

The genes are TRBV5-4 and TRBJ2-5; D is possibly TRBD1 (6 bases). Germline V gene lookup returns CDR1 SGHNT and CDR2 YYREEE (reference sequence). The V and J ends lost 3 bases and 4 bases respectively, with 16 bases between them. This CDR3 spans 15 amino acids. CDR3 protein: CASSSITGLGETQYF. The CDR3 DNA reads as TGTGCCAGCAGCTCGATTACAGGGTTAGGAGAGACCCAGTACTTC.

The chain has TRBV5-6 and TRBJ2-2; D is possibly TRBD1 or TRBD2 (5 bases each). V gave up 0 bases and J gave up 5 bases, with 14 bases separating them. This CDR3 comprises 16 residues. Germline V gives CDR1 SGHDT, CDR2 YYEEEE. CDR3 sequence: CASSLAAGRSTGELFF. CDR3 in DNA: TGTGCCAGCAGCTTGGCCGCAGGGAGATCGACCGGGGAGCTGTTTTTT. Using reference TRBV5-6 and TRBJ2-2 for the parts outside the CDR3, the full variable domain is DAGVTQSPTHLIKTRGQQVTLRCSPKSGHDTVSWYQQALGQGPQFIFQYYEEEERQRGNFPDRFSGHQFPNYSSELNVNALLLGDSALYLCASSLAAGRSTGELFFGEGSRLTVL.

The sample holds one count of this clone. V and J are TRBV4-1 and TRBJ2-5; 7 nucleotides line up with TRBD1. Germline CDR1 reads MGHRA; CDR2 reads YSYEKL. The CDR3 spans 15 residues. V shed 3 bases and J 0 bases; nucleotides not matched to a gene: 4. Written as DNA, the CDR3 is TGCGCCAGCAGCCACCCCGACAGGGACCAAGAGACCCAGTACTTC. It codes for CASSHPDRDQETQYF.

V is TRBV27 and J is TRBJ2-1, with TRBD2 matching 8 bases. From germline, CDR1 is MNHEY and CDR2 SMNVEV (reference sequence). The CDR3 covers 16 residues. V gave up 1 base and J gave up 8 bases; unmatched junction bases: 10. The CDR3 nucleotides are TGTGCCAGCAGTTTATGGGCGGGGGGTAGAGTCGATGAGCAGTTCTTC. It specifies CASSLWAGGRVDEQFF.

The genes are TRBV7-8 and TRBJ2-4; perhaps TRBD1 as D (7 bases). The CDR3 is 14 residues long. V dropped 3 bases and J dropped 7 bases, with 13 bases sitting between them. CDR1 is SGHVS and CDR2 is FQNEAQ in the germline V gene. The CDR3: CASSLEGAGNIQYF. The CDR3 nucleotides read TGTGCCAGCAGCTTGGAGGGGGCAGGGAACATTCAGTACTTC. Together with reference TRBV7-8 and TRBJ2-4, the CDR3 gives the full variable domain: GAGVSQSPRYKVAKRGQDVALRCDPISGHVSLFWYQQALGQGPEFLTYFQNEAQLDKSGLPSDRFFAERPEGSVSTLKIQRTQQEDSAVYLCASSLEGAGNIQYFGAGTRLSVL.

In regard to this clone: Other DNA sequences in the sample encode the same CDR3. V and J are TRBV5-1 and TRBJ2-7; D unresolved. Germline lookup yields CDR1 SGHRS and CDR2 YFSETQ. The CDR3 has 14 residues. Trimming removed 3 bases from V and 0 bases from J, with 10 bases in between. The CDR3 coding sequence is TGCGCCAGCAGCTGGACGGGCGGCTCCTACGAGCAGTACTTC. Translation: CASSWTGGSYEQYF.

V gene TRBV5-6 combines with J gene TRBJ2-3; D not resolved. The CDR3 extends over 17 amino acids. CDR1 SGHDT and CDR2 YYEEEE come from the germline V gene. Between the trimmed V and J ends, which lost 3 bases and 0 bases, there was a span of 17 bases. CDR3 bases: TGTGCCAGCAGCTCCCTCTACGTGGCGGCTAGCACAGATACGCAGTATTTT. Amino acid sequence: CASSSLYVAASTDTQYF.

CDR3 in DNA: TGTGCCAGCAGTGACGTCCTAGGGGGCGGGGAGCTGTTTTTT. Protein: CASSDVLGGGELFF. This chain joins TRBV6-1 and TRBJ2-2; D is perhaps TRBD1 (6 bases). V lost 3 bases to trimming and J lost 7 bases, with 12 bases between them. From germline, CDR1 is MNHNS and CDR2 SASEGT. CDR3 size: 14 residues.

A note on this clone: The same CDR3 is also encoded by other DNA sequences in this sample. The J gene is TRBJ1-5, the V gene TRBV18; 7 nucleotides line up with TRBD1. V shed 4 bases, J shed 4 bases, and the junction held 4 bases outside the gene matches. The germline CDR1 and CDR2 sequences are KGHSH and LQKENI. This CDR3 spans 14 amino acids. For the CDR3, the DNA is TGTGCCAGCTCACGTCAGGGGGGAAATCAGCCCCAGCATTTT. Its protein product is CASSRQGGNQPQHF.

The chain links TRBV30 to TRBJ1-2, with D hard to call. From germline, CDR1 is GTSNPN and CDR2 SVGIG (reference sequence). Trimming shortened V by 3 bases and J by 4 bases, and 12 bases separated the two germline ends. The CDR3 extends over 13 amino acids. The CDR3 here is CAWRTQGGYGYTF. The CDR3 DNA sequence: TGTGCCTGGAGGACACAAGGAGGCTATGGCTACACCTTC. Full variable domain (missing parts from reference TRBV30 and TRBJ1-2): SQTIHQWPATLVQPVGSPLSLECTVEGTSNPNLYWYRQAAGRGLQLLFYSVGIGQISSEVPQNLSASRPQDRQFILSSKKLLLSDSGFYLCAWRTQGGYGYTFGSGTRLTVV.

This clone was counted once. The identical CDR3 is also encoded by other nucleotide sequences in the sample. The chain links TRBV18 to TRBJ1-6, with TRBD1 identical over 7 bases. The junction had 4 bases not matched to a gene; V was cut back by 6 bases and J by 5 bases. Germline V gene sequence: CDR1 KGHSH, CDR2 LQKENI. This CDR3 is built from 14 residues. The CDR3, as DNA: TGTGCCAGCTCCCCGGGACAGAATAATTCACCCCTCCACTTT. Residues: CASSPGQNNSPLHF.